This TCR beta chain stems from a study of control samples from healthy donors and cancer patients. In germline, CDR1 is SGHTA, CDR2 FQGNSA. The germline V and J ends were trimmed by 3 bases and 0 bases, with 9 bases remaining between them. The CDR3 consists of 15 residues. This table comes from immunoSEQ multiplex PCR, and its TCRdb copy is limited to in-frame clones, with some not included. This table has 150,000 or so clones, over 85% appearing once. This TCR was recovered from a man younger than 30 in good health. Sequencing was done on a sample of blood. This chain connects TRBV7-2 to TRBJ1-3; no clear D. The CDR3 nucleotides read TGTGCCAGCAGCTTCGAAACTCTCTCTGGAAACACCATATATTTT. It yields the protein CASSFETLSGNTIYF.